Listed below are T cell receptor beta chains from one sample, sequenced in a study of cytomegalovirus exposure and HLA in healthy donors. Some clones are missing from TCRdb's copy, which holds only in-frame ones; the method was immunoSEQ multiplex PCR. The top ten clones hold 4.4% of a sample with some 180,000 clones, around 79% of them seen once. Specimen: PBMCs. The receptors were sampled from a woman aged 25 to 39 in good health and CMV-seropositive. Both conserved end residues are part of each CDR3. The order of the fields is J gene, clone size, D gene, V gene, CDR3 protein, CDR3 DNA. D genes are given only for firm matches. Clone size is given for some rows only: seen once, a few or many times, or a class if the clone is expanded.

TRBJ2-3 - TRBD1 TRBV9 CASSAGQLFPDTQYF TGTGCCAGCAGCGCGGGACAGCTATTTCCAGATACGCAGTATTTT
TRBJ2-1 - TRBD2 TRBV4-3 CASSQVVGGSNRNEQFF TGCGCCAGCAGCCAAGTTGTCGGCGGGAGCAATCGGAATGAGCAGTTCTTC
TRBJ2-5 few - TRBV7-6 CASSLASDLQETQYF TGTGCCAGCAGCTTAGCTTCTGACTTGCAAGAGACCCAGTACTTC
TRBJ2-1 - - TRBV7-6 CASSFAALYEQFF TGTGCCAGCAGCTTCGCGGCGCTTTATGAGCAGTTCTTC
TRBJ1-6 - - TRBV18 CASSPPSRAGWNSPLHF TGTGCCAGCTCACCACCGAGCAGGGCAGGGTGGAATTCACCCCTCCACTTT
TRBJ2-7 - TRBD1 TRBV5-4 CASSDFRDRGSGEQYF TGTGCCAGCAGCGATTTCCGGGACAGGGGGTCTGGAGAGCAGTACTTC
TRBJ1-6 - TRBD1 TRBV11-2 CASSGTGHNSPLHF TGTGCCAGCAGCGGGACAGGCCATAATTCACCCCTCCACTTT
TRBJ1-2 - TRBD1 TRBV5-1 CASSTGGTGAGYTF TGCGCCAGCAGCACCGGCGGGACAGGGGCGGGCTACACCTTC
TRBJ2-6 - - TRBV13 CASSLSGSGANVLTF TGTGCCAGCAGCTTATCAGGGTCCGGGGCCAACGTCCTGACTTTC
TRBJ2-1 once - TRBV5-6 CASSSLASSYNEQFF TGTGCCAGCAGCTCCCTCGCGAGCTCCTACAATGAGCAGTTCTTC
TRBJ1-5 few - TRBV7-8 CASSLLDIGELGAPQHF TGTGCCAGCAGCCTTCTCGACATAGGGGAATTGGGTGCGCCCCAGCATTTT
TRBJ2-1 - TRBD2 TRBV7-9 CASSLEEVSGGAGLVF TGTGCCAGCAGCTTAGAGGAGGTTAGCGGGGGGGCCGGTTTAGTCTTC
TRBJ2-5 - - TRBV23-1 CASSPPAQGGVEKTQYF TGCGCCAGCAGTCCCCCCGCACAGGGGGGGGTTGAAAAGACCCAGTACTTC
TRBJ2-7 - - TRBV29-1 CSVSPLGAYEQYF TGCAGCGTGTCCCCTCTCGGGGCCTACGAGCAGTACTTC
TRBJ2-2 - TRBD2 TRBV19 CASSIGPGLAGATNTGELFF TGTGCCAGTAGTATAGGGCCGGGACTAGCGGGGGCTACGAACACCGGGGAGCTGTTTTTT
TRBJ2-7 - - TRBV11-3 CASSLVSGPSYEQYF TGTGCCAGCAGCTTAGTTAGCGGCCCCTCCTACGAGCAGTACTTC
TRBJ2-1 - TRBD2 TRBV4-1 CASSQGGLAGDGRNEQFF TGCGCCAGCAGCCAGGGGGGACTAGCGGGAGATGGACGCAATGAGCAGTTCTTC
TRBJ1-5 - TRBD1 TRBV19 CASSLTLGGDVGNQPQHF TGTGCCAGTAGTCTTACATTAGGGGGCGACGTTGGTAATCAGCCCCAGCATTTT
TRBJ1-1 few - TRBV6-1 CASRPGPNTEAFF TGTGCCAGCAGGCCTGGGCCAAACACTGAAGCTTTCTTT
TRBJ2-3 - TRBD2 TRBV9 CASSIGRTFSDTQYF TGTGCCAGCAGCATCGGGAGGACTTTCTCAGATACGCAGTATTTT
TRBJ2-7 - - TRBV11-2 CASRRGHSSYEQYF TGTGCCAGCAGAAGGGGACATTCCTCCTACGAGCAGTACTTC
TRBJ2-7 - - TRBV11-2 CASSLVGLGIDYEQYF TGTGCCAGCAGCTTAGTAGGTCTGGGCATTGACTACGAGCAGTACTTC
TRBJ2-5 once - TRBV7-9 CASSHSETQYF TGTGCCAGCAGCCATTCAGAGACCCAGTACTTC
TRBJ1-4 - - TRBV25-1 CASSVSSTNEKLFF TGTGCCAGCAGTGTTTCCTCAACTAATGAAAAACTGTTTTTT